The 20 T cell receptor beta chains in this list originate from one sample, sequenced in a study of vaccination effects on CD4 cells after COVID-19. After expansion with viral peptide pools in the ViraFEST assay, antigen-specific CD4+ T cells were sequenced. Subsequent to approximately 9 days of culture, CD4+ T cells were isolated. Two-dose vaccination with either BNT162b2 or mRNA-1273 was given to the participants. What these receptors recognize is not known. Assay: immunoSEQ multiplex PCR; the TCRdb copy retains only in-frame clones and omits some. The sample holds 65,000 to 75,000 clones; 74% are singletons and the top ten take less than 2%. This specimen consisted of CD4+ T cells from PBMCs cultured with HCoV-229E spike peptides, obtained after COVID-19 vaccination. These receptors were taken from a human donor who received a COVID-19 vaccine.

CDR3 protein: CASSPRTGAQETQYF. The CDR3 bases are TGTGCCAGCAGCCCCCGGACAGGAGCTCAAGAGACCCAGTACTTC. This chain links TRBV7-6 with TRBJ2-5; TRBD1 matches 7 bases. The CDR3 runs 15 residues. V shed 5 bases, J shed 2 bases, and the junction held 8 bases outside the gene matches. The germline V gene has CDR1 SGHVS and CDR2 FNYEAQ.

This chain joins TRBV7-3 and TRBJ2-5; TRBD2 matches at 8 bases. Trimming took 5 bases from V and 5 from J; bases not matched to a gene: 7. Germline assignment: CDR1 SGHTA and CDR2 FQGTGA. The CDR3 is made up of 14 amino acids. The CDR3 reads CASSPGLAVETQYF. The CDR3 bases are TGTGCCAGCAGCCCAGGACTAGCAGTGGAGACCCAGTACTTC.

This clone was observed a few times. The chain joins TRBV28 to TRBJ2-3; either TRBD1 or TRBD2 may supply D (5 bases each). V lost 6 bases, J lost 2 bases, and 15 bases lay in between. The CDR3 is 15 amino acids. Germline CDR1 is MDHEN and CDR2 is SYDVKM. The CDR3 DNA reads TGTGCCAGCAGGGGTAGAGGGGTAAACACAGATACGCAGTATTTT. This encodes CASRGRGVNTDTQYF.

The J gene is TRBJ2-1, the V gene TRBV6-5, with TRBD1 as a possible D gene (6 bases). The V gene lost 0 bases and the J gene lost 7 bases, with 16 bases spanning the gap. The CDR3 extends over 16 amino acids. The germline gives CDR1 MNHEY, CDR2 SVGAGI. CDR3 amino acids: CASSYSDSHRANEQFF. CDR3 sequence (DNA): TGTGCCAGCAGTTACTCGGACAGCCATAGGGCGAATGAGCAGTTCTTC.

This clone has only a few counts. The chain uses TRBV7-3 and TRBJ2-5; 7 bases are a match to TRBD1. Germline CDR1 is SGHTA and CDR2 is FQGTGA. There are 15 residues in the CDR3. Germline trimming cut 5 bases from V and 5 bases from J; bases unmatched to any gene: 11. The CDR3 loop reads CASSPRQGPSETQYF. In DNA, the CDR3 is TGTGCCAGCAGCCCACGACAGGGTCCCAGCGAGACCCAGTACTTC.

The chain uses TRBV5-1 and TRBJ1-1; the D is unclear. This CDR3 spans 17 amino acids. Looked up from germline, CDR1 is SGHRS and CDR2 is YFSETQ. Trimming pared 3 bases from V and 3 bases from J, leaving 21 bases between. This chain's CDR3 is CASSSESGPLVHTEAFF. In DNA, the CDR3 is TGCGCCAGCAGCTCTGAGTCCGGTCCCTTGGTACACACTGAAGCTTTCTTT.

The chain is built from TRBV14 and TRBJ1-4; no clear D gene. CDR3 length equals 12 residues. V shed 1 base and J shed 11 bases, with 8 bases lying between them. CDR1 is SGHDN and CDR2 is FVKESK in the germline V gene. CDR3 residues: CASSQGYTKLFF. The DNA for the CDR3 is TGTGCCAGCAGCCAAGGGTACACGAAACTGTTTTTT.

The rearrangement joins TRBV19 to TRBJ1-5, with TRBD1 as a possible D gene (5 bases). This CDR3 has 16 amino acids. The germline V gene encodes CDR1 LNHDA and CDR2 SQIVND (reference sequence). The germline V and J ends were trimmed by 5 bases and 0 bases, with 14 bases remaining between them. CDR3 DNA: TGTGCCAGTAGTCGCGGACATACATATAGCAATCAGCCCCAGCATTTT. It specifies CASSRGHTYSNQPQHF.

The chain employs TRBV21-1 and TRBJ1-1; the D call TRBD1 from the table was never checked on the DNA. TRBV21-1 is a recognized pseudogene. The CDR3 has 15 amino acids. CDR3 loop: CARHFGQGLNTEAFF. CDR3 DNA: TGTGCCAGACACTTTGGACAGGGATTGAACACTGAAGCTTTCTTT.

V usage is TRBV5-4 and J usage is TRBJ2-3; 7 bases map to TRBD1. The V gene's germline CDR1 is SGHNT and CDR2 YYREEE (reference sequence). CDR3 length equals 15 residues. V lost 3 bases and J lost 4; bases outside the gene matches: 8. CDR3: CASSSDRVSADTQYF. The CDR3 DNA reads as TGTGCCAGCAGCTCTGACAGGGTTTCAGCAGATACGCAGTATTTT.

The chain carries TRBV4-1 and TRBJ2-1; TRBD2 matches at 11 bases. The V and J ends lost 5 bases and 13 bases, in that order; junction bases with no gene match: 16. Germline-derived CDR1 and CDR2 are MGHRA and YSYEKL. The CDR3 loop spans 16 amino acids. CDR3 sequence reads: CASSTQTGLAGIFQFF. The CDR3 bases are TGCGCCAGCAGCACACAAACTGGACTAGCGGGTATCTTCCAGTTCTTC.

A few counts support this clone. V and J are TRBV11-1 and TRBJ2-2, with D possibly matching TRBD2 (6 bases). The germline V gene has CDR1 SGHAT and CDR2 FQDESV (reference sequence). This CDR3 is 15 amino acids long. Deletions cut 0 bases from V and 2 bases from J, with 7 bases between. The CDR3 loop is CASSLAGGNTGELFF. The CDR3 region has the DNA TGTGCCAGCAGCTTAGCCGGGGGTAACACCGGGGAGCTGTTTTTT.

This rearrangement joins TRBV10-2 to TRBJ1-5; D not resolved. Trimming took off 1 base at V and 6 bases at J, with 4 bases between the two ends. In germline, CDR1 is WSHSY, CDR2 SAAADI. The CDR3 is 12 amino acids. The CDR3 DNA sequence: TGCGCCAGCAGTGAGTTAGGTCAGCCCCAGCATTTT. It translates to CASSELGQPQHF.

This chain links TRBV9 with TRBJ2-5; 16 bases agree with TRBD2. This CDR3 comprises 16 residues. Germline trimming cut 2 bases from V and 5 bases from J; bases unmatched to any gene: 3. Germline CDR1 and CDR2: SGDLS and YYNGEE. In DNA form, the CDR3 reads TGTGCCAGCAGCGTGGGACTAGCGGGGGGGCGGGAGACCCAGTACTTC. It encodes CASSVGLAGGRETQYF.

The CDR3 nucleotides read TGTGCCAGCAGCCGGGGGGCAGGCCAAGAGACCCAGTACTTC. Amino acid sequence: CASSRGAGQETQYF. The chain recombines TRBV5-4 with TRBJ2-5; tentative D call: TRBD2 (7 bases). Germline V lookup: CDR1 SGHNT, CDR2 YYREEE (reference sequence). The ends were cut back, 4 bases at V and 1 base at J, with 11 bases in the middle. The CDR3 totals 14 residues.

The V gene is TRBV15, the J gene TRBJ1-6; D gene unclear. From germline, CDR1 is LNHNV and CDR2 YYDKDF (reference sequence). This CDR3 has 12 amino acids. Trimming removed 0 bases at V and 9 bases at J, with 3 bases between. The CDR3 DNA reads TGTGCCACCAGCAGAGATAGTTCACCCCTCCACTTT. This gives the protein CATSRDSSPLHF.

This chain connects TRBV5-1 to TRBJ2-7; a possible D gene is TRBD2 (6 bases). The V gene lost 3 bases and the J gene lost 0 bases, with 16 bases spanning the gap. There are 16 residues in the CDR3. Germline V gives CDR1 SGHRS, CDR2 YFSETQ. The CDR3 DNA follows: TGCGCCAGCAGCTCTCCCCGCTTGCGGGGCTCCTACGAGCAGTACGTC. It is translated as CASSSPRLRGSYEQYV.

The chain links TRBV6-2 or TRBV6-3 to TRBJ1-1; D gene unclear. The V and J ends lost 0 bases and 0 bases respectively, with 11 bases between them. This CDR3 comprises 16 residues. From germline, CDR1 is MNHEY and CDR2 SVGEGT. The CDR3 sequence is CASSYSRRTMNTEAFF. As DNA, the CDR3 is TGTGCCAGCAGTTACTCGAGACGGACCATGAACACTGAAGCTTTCTTT.

The chain links TRBV3-1 (or the pseudogene TRBV3-2) to TRBJ2-5; D ambiguous. Germline assignment: CDR1 LGHDT and CDR2 YNNKEL (reference sequence). CDR3 length equals 13 residues. V was clipped by 2 bases and J by 0 bases, with 4 bases between them. CDR3: CASSQNNQETQYF. The CDR3 DNA is TGTGCCAGCAGCCAAAACAACCAAGAGACCCAGTACTTC.

The rearrangement links TRBV15 to TRBJ1-4; TRBD1 is a possible D gene (6 bases). The CDR3 extends over 15 amino acids. Between the trimmed V and J ends, which lost 6 bases and 0 bases, there was a span of 11 bases. The germline gives CDR1 LNHNV, CDR2 YYDKDF (reference sequence). Here the CDR3 DNA reads TGTGCCACCAGGAGAACAGGGTCAACTAATGAAAAACTGTTTTTT. Translation gives CATRRTGSTNEKLFF.